Listed below are T cell receptor beta chains from one sample, sequenced in a study of regulatory T cells in long-lasting Graves disease. TCRdb reprocessed the multiplex PCR reads with MiXCR, giving one entry per CDR3 protein. The sample lists about 500,000 distinct CDR3 sequences, 12% occurring once. These data also featured in a second study, about T cells in Graves' hyperthyroidism and ophthalmopathy.

Material: peripheral blood mononuclear cells (PBMCs), obtained at new diagnosis, from a patient treated with antithyroid drugs. Source of these receptors: a woman under 40 with Graves disease. Each CDR3 is given with its conserved first and last residue. D genes are given only for firm matches. Part of the rows lack a size; the others show once, few, many or a class for expanded clones.

j_gene | abundance | d_gene | v_gene | CDR3nt | CDR3aa
TRBJ2-2 | many | TRBD2 | TRBV28 | TGTGCCAGCATGGGACTAGCGCTAGCGAACACCGGGGAGCTGTTTTTT | CASMGLALANTGELFF
TRBJ2-7 | few | NA | TRBV27 | TGTGCCAGCAGTTTATCGCCGGTCTCCTACGAGCAGTACTTC | CASSLSPVSYEQYF
TRBJ1-2 | many | NA | TRBV9 | TGTGCCAGCAGCGTAGGGGGGGGGCCTCGAGGTGGCTACACCTTC | CASSVGGGPRGGYTF
TRBJ2-5 | few | TRBD2 | TRBV12-3/TRBV12-4 | TGTGCCAGCAGCGGGGGTTGGCGGGGGGTCCAAGAGACCCAGTACTTC | CASSGGWRGVQETQYF
TRBJ2-7 | many | TRBD2 | TRBV7-3 | TGCGCCAGCAGCCTAGCGGGAGGGTCCCACGAGCAGTACTTC | CASSLAGGSHEQYF
TRBJ2-3 | many | NA | TRBV28 | TGTGCCAGCAGTGGCCGGGGCCGAGGATTCACAGATACGCAGTATTTT | CASSGRGRGFTDTQYF
TRBJ2-7 | NA | TRBD1 | TRBV15 | TGTGCCACCAGCAGATTCCGGGACAGGGCCTACGAGCAGTACTTC | CATSRFRDRAYEQYF
TRBJ1-2 | many | NA | TRBV12-3/TRBV12-4 | TGTGCCAGCAGTTTAGCGGTTACAGAGCGCTATGGCTACACCTTC | CASSLAVTERYGYTF
TRBJ1-5 | many | NA | TRBV30 | TGTGCCTGGACACGGCAGGGCGGTGGCAATCAGCCCCAGCATTTT | CAWTRQGGGNQPQHF
TRBJ2-1 | few | TRBD2 | TRBV12-5 | TGTGCTAGTGGTTTGGGAGTAAAAGCGGGAGCAACCTACAATGAGCAGTTCTTC | CASGLGVKAGATYNEQFF
TRBJ1-1 | many | NA | TRBV3-1 | TGTGCCAGCAGCACCCGGGCCCCGATTTTGGGTGAAGCTTTCTTT | CASSTRAPILGEAFF
TRBJ2-1 | many | TRBD2 | TRBV28 | TGTGCCGGGGGACTAGCGTATTCCACTGAGCAGTTCTTC | CAGGLAYSTEQFF
TRBJ2-7 | NA | NA | TRBV20-1 | TGCAGTGCTAGTTTTGGAACCTACGAGCAGTACTTC | CSASFGTYEQYF
TRBJ1-1 | many | NA | TRBV7-2 | TGTGCCAGCAGCTTATTCCTTCCGGGCACTGAAGCTTTCTTT | CASSLFLPGTEAFF
TRBJ2-1 | NA | NA | TRBV27 | TGTGCCAGCGGAAGATTGTTCTCCTACAATGAGCAGTTCTTC | CASGRLFSYNEQFF
TRBJ1-2 | NA | TRBD1 | TRBV5-1 | TGCGCCAGCGGCTTATCCGGGACAGGACCTATTGGCTACACCTTC | CASGLSGTGPIGYTF
TRBJ2-5 | NA | NA | TRBV28 | TGTGCCAGCAGTTTATGGGTAGAGGGTCAAGAGACCCAGTACTTC | CASSLWVEGQETQYF
TRBJ2-1 | many | NA | TRBV2 | TGTGCCAGCAGTGGACCCGCCAAGTTCTTC | CASSGPAKFF
TRBJ2-7 | many | NA | TRBV5-4 | TGTGCCAGCAGTTGGGAGTCCTCCTACGAGCAGTACTTC | CASSWESSYEQYF
TRBJ2-7 | many | NA | TRBV20-1 | TGCAGTGCTAGAGGGGTGGGGGATTTCTACGAGCAGTACTTC | CSARGVGDFYEQYF
TRBJ2-5 | NA | NA | TRBV3-1 | TGTGCCAGCAGCCAAGGCGTTTGGGGGCTGGGCGAGACCCAGTACTTC | CASSQGVWGLGETQYF
TRBJ1-5 | many | NA | TRBV5-1 | TGTGCCAGCAGCTTGGGACTCAATCAGCCCCAGCATTTT | CASSLGLNQPQHF
TRBJ1-1 | few | TRBD1 | TRBV6-5 | TGTGCCAGCAGTTACGGGACAGTCCCCCGCGCTGAAGCTTTCTTT | CASSYGTVPRAEAFF
TRBJ1-2 | many | NA | TRBV11-2 | TGTGCCAGCAGCTTACGGGGGGACCCTTTTTATGGCTACACCTTC | CASSLRGDPFYGYTF